Listed here is a single T cell receptor beta chain. No antigen is known for it. Germline-derived CDR1 and CDR2 are SEHNR and FQNEAQ (reference sequence). V shed 5 bases and J shed 7 bases, with 12 bases lying between them. This CDR3 contains 12 residues. In preparing bulk TCR libraries, previously described methods and listed TCR primers were used. TCRdb reprocessed the PCR reads with MiXCR, giving one entry per CDR3 protein. The repertoire includes approximately 59,000 distinct CDR3 sequences, about a fifth of them detected once, and 1.5% to 1.9% sits in the top ten. The source of the sample is a study of molecular identifiers for immune sequencing clone quantification. Study-wide points: The study found clones above 20 RNA copies held over 98% of effector molecules and under 1% in naive cells. Researchers reportedly could pick up spiked Jurkat TCR RNA from one cell mixed into about 970,000 naive cells.

This rearrangement joins TRBV7-9 to TRBJ2-7, with D unclear. This sequence originates from a human donor in good health. Some libraries in this study had Jurkat cell RNA spiked in. Sequenced material: naive CD8+ T cells from blood, with Jurkat cell RNA spiked in. The subset was: FACS-sorted CD8+CD4-CCR7+CD45RA+ naive T cells. The CDR3 spells CASSASWGEQYF. As DNA, the CDR3 is TGTGCCAGCAGCGCATCTTGGGGTGAGCAGTACTTC.